The 5 T cell receptor beta chains below all came from one sample that was sequenced in a study of cytomegalovirus exposure and HLA in healthy donors. Use of 60 Vbeta and 13 Jbeta primers characterized the PCR. Generated by immunoSEQ multiplex PCR, the TCRdb table keeps only in-frame clones and is missing some. Of some 180,000 clones listed, around 80% are singletons. Sequenced sample: PBMCs. The receptors were sampled from a man aged 18 to 30 in good health and CMV-seronegative.

The chain joins TRBV7-9 to TRBJ1-2; TRBD1 might be the D (5 bases). The CDR3 runs 17 residues. Per the germline V gene, CDR1 is SEHNR and CDR2 is FQNEAQ (reference sequence). Trimming took off 1 base at V and 1 base at J, with 16 bases between the two ends. Here the CDR3 reads CASSLVGRAGFNYGYTF. DNA for the CDR3: TGTGCCAGCAGCTTAGTAGGTCGGGCAGGGTTTAACTATGGCTACACCTTC.

The chain links TRBV7-9 to TRBJ1-4; D is ambiguous. V was clipped by 2 bases and J by 5 bases, with 18 bases between them. The CDR3 length is 17 residues. Germline loops: CDR1 SEHNR, CDR2 FQNEAQ (reference sequence). The CDR3 bases are TGTGCCAGCAGCTTACCACCTGTCCGGGTAGAAAATGAAAAACTGTTTTTT. This codes for CASSLPPVRVENEKLFF.

DNA of the CDR3: TGTGCCAGCAGCACCCGGGACAGGGTCCATGGCTACACCTTC. This codes for CASSTRDRVHGYTF. The chain carries TRBV9 and TRBJ1-2, with 9 bases lining up with TRBD1. Germline-derived CDR1 and CDR2 are SGDLS and YYNGEE. Unmatched junction bases numbered 7, after V lost 4 bases and J lost 6 bases. The CDR3 runs 14 residues. The whole variable domain, remainder taken from reference TRBV9 and TRBJ1-2, is DSGVTQTPKHLITATGQRVTLRCSPRSGDLSVYWYQQSLDQGLQFLIQYYNGEERAKGNILERFSAQQFPDLHSELNLSSLELGDSALYFCASSTRDRVHGYTFGSGTRLTVV.

The chain couples TRBV9 to TRBJ2-1, with D tentatively TRBD2 (6 bases). This CDR3 has 15 residues. V was clipped by 0 bases and J by 2 bases, with 9 bases between them. CDR1 is SGDLS and CDR2 is YYNGEE in the germline V gene. The CDR3 coding sequence is TGTGCCAGCAGCGTAGAGGGCGGGACCTACAATGAGCAGTTCTTC. Translating gives CASSVEGGTYNEQFF.

The chain has TRBV9 and TRBJ1-5; TRBD1 is a possible D gene (5 bases). The V and J ends lost 3 bases and 7 bases respectively, with 11 bases between them. The CDR3 has 13 residues. From germline, CDR1 is SGDLS and CDR2 YYNGEE. In DNA, the CDR3 is TGTGCCAGCAGCGGTACCGGGGGGCAGCCCCAGCATTTT. It specifies CASSGTGGQPQHF.